A single sample gave rise to the 8 T cell receptor beta chains below, sequenced in a study of T cells after posttransplantation cyclophosphamide. Assay used: immunoSEQ multiplex PCR; TCRdb lists only in-frame clones, some missing. The sample shows fewer than 45,000 clones, around four fifths of them seen only once. Treatment was busulfan-fludarabine conditioning, a marrow graft, and cyclophosphamide on days +3 and +4. This material consisted of CD4+ T cells sorted from blood, taken 1,800 to 2,000 days after a stem cell transplant with posttransplant cyclophosphamide. These TCRs come from a female patient in her forties who received an allogeneic stem cell transplant from a related donor, was CMV-positive, and had no GVHD. Part of the T cells may come from the graft donor.

The V gene is TRBV9, the J gene TRBJ2-2; 15 bases fit TRBD2. The V gene's germline CDR1 is SGDLS and CDR2 YYNGEE. This CDR3 has 17 amino acids. V was clipped by 4 bases and J by 7 bases; unmatched bases: 8. The DNA for the CDR3 is TGTGCCAGCAGCCCTGGACTAGCGGGGGGGATGAGCGGGGAGCTGTTTTTT. The encoded protein is CASSPGLAGGMSGELFF.

This chain uses TRBV5-1 with TRBJ2-1, with TRBD1 matching over 9 bases. CDR1 and CDR2 from the germline V gene are SGHRS and YFSETQ. V lost 3 bases to trimming and J lost 10 bases; unmatched junction nucleotides: 14. The CDR3 is made up of 16 amino acids. CDR3 region: CASSWTGAGGGWEQFF. The CDR3 DNA is TGCGCCAGCAGCTGGACAGGGGCGGGTGGGGGTTGGGAGCAGTTCTTC.

A single count supports this clone. This sequence joins TRBV9 and TRBJ2-1; the match to TRBD2 covers 13 bases. The germline V gene has CDR1 SGDLS and CDR2 YYNGEE. The CDR3 loop spans 14 amino acids. J lost 9 bases, V lost 2 bases, and 2 bases had no gene match. The CDR3: CASSVTSGGTEQFF. The CDR3 coding sequence is TGTGCCAGCAGCGTGACTAGCGGGGGGACTGAGCAGTTCTTC.

This chain connects TRBV11-1 to TRBJ1-1; perhaps TRBD1 as D (6 bases). From germline, CDR1 is SGHAT and CDR2 FQDESV (reference sequence). The V gene lost 1 base and the J gene lost 2 bases, with 14 bases spanning the gap. The CDR3 consists of 16 residues. Here the CDR3 DNA reads TGTGCCAGCAGCTTAGGGTCGGACAGAGTCAACACTGAAGCTTTCTTT. Residues: CASSLGSDRVNTEAFF.

V usage is TRBV18 and J usage is TRBJ2-7; D is unresolved. CDR3 length: 14 residues. Trimming cost V 0 bases and J 2 bases, with 8 bases left between them. Germline CDR1 is KGHSH and CDR2 is LQKENI. CDR3 loop: CASSPPVSTYEQYF. CDR3 nucleotides: TGTGCCAGCTCACCACCGGTCAGTACCTACGAGCAGTACTTC. The variable domain in full, with the rest retrieved from reference TRBV18 and TRBJ2-7, is NAGVMQNPRHLVRRRGQEARLRCSPMKGHSHVYWYRQLPEEGLKFMVYLQKENIIDESGMPKERFSAEFPKEGPSILRIQQVVRGDSAAYFCASSPPVSTYEQYFGPGTRLTVT.

V and J are TRBV2 and TRBJ2-3; tentatively, D is TRBD2 (6 bases). Germline CDR1 is SNHLY and CDR2 is FYNNEI. The CDR3 runs 16 residues. V was cut by 4 bases and J by 0 bases, with 14 bases left in between. The CDR3 region has the DNA TGTGCCAGCAGTGTTTTTGGGGGACTCAGCACAGATACGCAGTATTTT. Amino acids: CASSVFGGLSTDTQYF. Drawing the rest from reference TRBV2 and TRBJ2-3, the complete variable domain is EPEVTQTPSHQVTQMGQEVILRCVPISNHLYFYWYRQILGQKVEFLVSFYNNEISEKSEIFDDQFSVERPDGSNFTLKIRSTKLEDSAMYFCASSVFGGLSTDTQYFGPGTRLTVL.

This sequence joins TRBV6-6 and TRBJ1-5; D uncertain. The germline V and J ends were trimmed by 6 bases and 7 bases, with 16 bases remaining between them. The germline V gene encodes CDR1 MNHNY and CDR2 SVGAGI (reference sequence). This CDR3 region has 14 residues. The CDR3 DNA reads as TGTGCCAGCAGCCTTGAGGGTCTTGGACAGCCCCAGCATTTT. This sequence encodes CASSLEGLGQPQHF.

The rearrangement links TRBV18 to TRBJ2-3, with D hard to call. Germline CDR1 reads KGHSH; CDR2 reads LQKENI. V shed 2 bases and J shed 3 bases, with 6 bases lying between them. The CDR3 runs 13 residues. The CDR3 loop reads CASSPRHTDTQYF. In nucleotides, the CDR3 is TGTGCCAGCTCACCAAGACATACAGATACGCAGTATTTT. The full variable domain, in which reference TRBV18 and TRBJ2-3 provide the parts outside the CDR3, is NAGVMQNPRHLVRRRGQEARLRCSPMKGHSHVYWYRQLPEEGLKFMVYLQKENIIDESGMPKERFSAEFPKEGPSILRIQQVVRGDSAAYFCASSPRHTDTQYFGPGTRLTVL.